Below are 5 T cell receptor beta chains sequenced from a single sample in a study of CD8+CD57+ T cells in acquired aplastic anemia. TCR beta VDJ combinations and CDR3 sequences were profiled from genomic DNA. A single record per CDR3 protein comes from TCRdb applying MiXCR to the reads. The sample includes hundreds of thousands of distinct CDR3 sequences, roughly 50% of them seen just once. Patients chosen for sequencing had CD8+CD57+ cells that had expanded, as shown by flow cytometry. The material sequenced was sorted CD4+, CD8+, or CD8+CD57+ T cells (not recorded which) from PBMCs. The receptors derive from a human donor with aplastic anemia.

This clonotype appeared many times. The rearrangement joins TRBV2 to TRBJ1-1; no reliable D call. Trimming took 2 bases from V and 0 from J, leaving 4 bases between them. Germline CDR1 reads SNHLY; CDR2 reads FYNNEI. There are 13 residues in the CDR3. Here the CDR3 reads CASSENLNTEAFF. The CDR3 coding sequence is TGTGCCAGCAGTGAAAATTTGAACACTGAAGCTTTCTTT.

This clonotype appeared many times. V and J are TRBV7-7 and TRBJ2-7; D is unclear. The CDR3 loop spans 15 amino acids. V lost 1 base to trimming and J lost 3 bases, with 13 bases between them. Germline V gene lookup returns CDR1 SSHAT and CDR2 FNYEAQ (reference sequence). The CDR3 region has the DNA TGTGCCAGCAGCTTAGGATCCGGTGGGGACTACGAGCAGTACTTC. Translation: CASSLGSGGDYEQYF.

V gene TRBV7-3 combines with J gene TRBJ2-5; 10 bases match TRBD2. CDR3 length: 15 residues. Germline CDR1 reads SGHTA; CDR2 reads FQGTGA. V shed 5 bases and J 1 base; nucleotides not matched to a gene: 4. The CDR3 protein is CASSQRLAGQETQYF. The CDR3 nucleotides are TGTGCCAGCAGCCAACGACTAGCGGGCCAAGAGACCCAGTACTTC.

V is TRBV7-6 and J is TRBJ2-7; TRBD2 matches at 14 bases. V dropped 1 base and J dropped 4; count of bases not matched to a gene: 3. The CDR3 is 16 residues long. Per germline, CDR1 SGHVS and CDR2 FNYEAQ. The CDR3 spells CASSLGGTSGSYEQYF. In DNA form, the CDR3 reads TGTGCCAGCAGCTTAGGGGGGACTAGCGGGAGTTACGAGCAGTACTTC. The variable domain in full, completed from reference TRBV7-6 and TRBJ2-7, reads GAGVSQSPRYKVTKRGQDVALRCDPISGHVSLYWYRQALGQGPEFLTYFNYEAQQDKSGLPNDRFSAERPEGSISTLTIQRTEQRDSAMYRCASSLGGTSGSYEQYFGPGTRLTVT.

This clonotype was counted many times. The V gene is TRBV2, the J gene TRBJ2-2; D is undetermined. The V and J ends lost 3 bases and 6 bases respectively, with 11 bases between them. The CDR3 covers 14 residues. Germline V CDR1 and CDR2: SNHLY, FYNNEI. The chain's CDR3 is CASSDLGYSGELFF. CDR3 DNA: TGTGCCAGCAGTGATTTGGGGTACTCCGGGGAGCTGTTTTTT.